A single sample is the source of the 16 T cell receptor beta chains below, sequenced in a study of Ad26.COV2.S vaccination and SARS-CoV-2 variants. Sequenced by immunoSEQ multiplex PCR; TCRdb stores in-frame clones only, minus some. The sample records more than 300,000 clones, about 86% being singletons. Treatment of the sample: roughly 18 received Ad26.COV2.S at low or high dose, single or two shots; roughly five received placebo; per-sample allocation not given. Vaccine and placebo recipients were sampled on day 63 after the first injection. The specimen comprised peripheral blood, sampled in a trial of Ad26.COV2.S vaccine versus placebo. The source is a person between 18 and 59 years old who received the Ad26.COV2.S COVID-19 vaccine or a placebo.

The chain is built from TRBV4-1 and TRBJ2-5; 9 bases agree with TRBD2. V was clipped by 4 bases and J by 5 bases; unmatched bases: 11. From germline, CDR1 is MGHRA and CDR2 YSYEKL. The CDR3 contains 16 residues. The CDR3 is CASSPLPGLAVETQYF. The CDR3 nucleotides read TGCGCCAGCAGCCCCCTTCCGGGACTAGCTGTGGAGACCCAGTACTTC.

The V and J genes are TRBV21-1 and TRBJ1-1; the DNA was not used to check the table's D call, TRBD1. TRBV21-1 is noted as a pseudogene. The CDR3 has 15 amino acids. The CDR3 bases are TGTGCCAGCAGCAAGGCAGGGGGCAGGAACACTGAAGCTTTCTTT. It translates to CASSKAGGRNTEAFF.

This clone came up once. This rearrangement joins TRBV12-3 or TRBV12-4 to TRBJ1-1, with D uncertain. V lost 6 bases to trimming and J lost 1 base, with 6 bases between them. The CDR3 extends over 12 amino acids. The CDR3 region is CASRDGNTEAFF. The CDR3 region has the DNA TGTGCCAGCAGGGATGGGAACACTGAAGCTTTCTTT.

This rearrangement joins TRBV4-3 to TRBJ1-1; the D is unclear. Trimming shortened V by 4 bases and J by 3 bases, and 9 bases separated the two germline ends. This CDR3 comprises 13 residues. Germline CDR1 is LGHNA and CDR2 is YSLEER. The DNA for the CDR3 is TGCGCCAGCAGCCCCCGGGCGTACACTGAAGCTTTCTTT. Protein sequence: CASSPRAYTEAFF.

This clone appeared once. The CDR3 DNA reads as TGTGCCAGCAGTTTCCCCCCCTCAGGCACTGAAGCTTTCTTT. It translates to CASSFPPSGTEAFF. This chain connects TRBV28 to TRBJ1-1; no clear D gene. There are 14 residues in the CDR3. Trimming shortened V by 3 bases and J by 4 bases, and 12 bases separated the two germline ends. Germline loops: CDR1 MDHEN, CDR2 SYDVKM. Filled out from reference TRBV28 and TRBJ1-1, the complete variable domain reads DVKVTQSSRYLVKRTGEKVFLECVQDMDHENMFWYRQDPGLGLRLIYFSYDVKMKEKGDIPEGYSVSREKKERFSLILESASTNQTSMYLCASSFPPSGTEAFFGQGTRLTVV.

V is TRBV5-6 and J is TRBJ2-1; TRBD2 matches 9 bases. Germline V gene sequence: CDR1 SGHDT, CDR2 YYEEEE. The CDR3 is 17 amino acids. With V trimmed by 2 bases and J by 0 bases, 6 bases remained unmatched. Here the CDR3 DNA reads TGTGCCAGCAGCTTCCGTAGCGGGGGTAGCTCCTACAATGAGCAGTTCTTC. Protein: CASSFRSGGSSYNEQFF.

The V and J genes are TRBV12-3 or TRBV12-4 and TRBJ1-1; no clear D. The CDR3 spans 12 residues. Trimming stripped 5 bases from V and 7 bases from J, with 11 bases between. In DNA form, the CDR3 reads TGTGCCAGCAGTCGGACGGCCGATGAAGCTTTCTTT. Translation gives CASSRTADEAFF.

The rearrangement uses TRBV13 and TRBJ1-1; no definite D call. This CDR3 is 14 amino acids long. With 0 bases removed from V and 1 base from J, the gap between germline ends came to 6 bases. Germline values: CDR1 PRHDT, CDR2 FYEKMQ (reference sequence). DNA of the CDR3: TGTGCCAGCAGCTTAGGCCCCTGGAACACTGAAGCTTTCTTT. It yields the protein CASSLGPWNTEAFF.

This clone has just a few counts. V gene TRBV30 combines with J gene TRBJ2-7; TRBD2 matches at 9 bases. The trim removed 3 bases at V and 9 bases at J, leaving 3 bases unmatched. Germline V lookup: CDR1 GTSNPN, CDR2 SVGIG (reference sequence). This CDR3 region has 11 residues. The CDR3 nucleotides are TGTGCCTGGAGCGCTAGCGGGACGCAGTACTTC. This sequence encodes CAWSASGTQYF.

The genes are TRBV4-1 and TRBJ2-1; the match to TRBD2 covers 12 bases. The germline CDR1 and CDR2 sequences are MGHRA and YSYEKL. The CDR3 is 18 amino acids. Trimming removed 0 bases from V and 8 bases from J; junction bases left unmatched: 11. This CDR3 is CASSQETSRLAGVYEQFF. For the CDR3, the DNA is TGCGCCAGCAGCCAAGAAACATCCCGACTAGCGGGAGTGTATGAGCAGTTCTTC.

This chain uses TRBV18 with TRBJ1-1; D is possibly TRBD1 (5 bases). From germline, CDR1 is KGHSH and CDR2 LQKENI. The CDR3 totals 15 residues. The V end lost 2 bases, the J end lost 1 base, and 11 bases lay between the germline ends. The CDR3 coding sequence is TGTGCCAGCTCACCAGTCCGGGGGTCGAACACTGAAGCTTTCTTT. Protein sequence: CASSPVRGSNTEAFF. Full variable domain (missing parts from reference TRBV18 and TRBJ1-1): NAGVMQNPRHLVRRRGQEARLRCSPMKGHSHVYWYRQLPEEGLKFMVYLQKENIIDESGMPKERFSAEFPKEGPSILRIQQVVRGDSAAYFCASSPVRGSNTEAFFGQGTRLTVV.

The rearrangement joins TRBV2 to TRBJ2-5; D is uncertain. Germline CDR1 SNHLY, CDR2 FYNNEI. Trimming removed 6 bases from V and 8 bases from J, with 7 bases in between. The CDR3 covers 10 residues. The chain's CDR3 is CASRELTQYF. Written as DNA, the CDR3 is TGTGCCAGCAGAGAACTTACCCAGTACTTC.

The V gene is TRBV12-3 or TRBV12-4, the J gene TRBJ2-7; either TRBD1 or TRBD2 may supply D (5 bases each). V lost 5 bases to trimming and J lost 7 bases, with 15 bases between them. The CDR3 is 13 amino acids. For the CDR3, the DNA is TGTGCCAGCAGTCACTCTGACGGGGCGGAGCAGTACTTC. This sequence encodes CASSHSDGAEQYF.

The CDR3 DNA sequence: TGTGCCAGCAGCGAAGGATCACAGGGTCTCAATCAGCCCCAGCATTTT. Its protein is CASSEGSQGLNQPQHF. This sequence joins TRBV4-2 and TRBJ1-5, with a possible D match to TRBD1 (6 bases). The V end was cut by 5 bases, the J end by 3 bases, with 17 bases between. Germline CDR1 is LGHNA and CDR2 is YNFKEQ. The CDR3 is 16 residues long.

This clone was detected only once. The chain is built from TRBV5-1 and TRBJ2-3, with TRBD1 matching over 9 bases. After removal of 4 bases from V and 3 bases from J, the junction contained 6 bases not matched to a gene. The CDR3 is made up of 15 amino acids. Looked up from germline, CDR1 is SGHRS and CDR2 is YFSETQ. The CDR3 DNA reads TGCGCCAGCAGCGCGGACAGGGGAGGGACAGATACGCAGTATTTT. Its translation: CASSADRGGTDTQYF.

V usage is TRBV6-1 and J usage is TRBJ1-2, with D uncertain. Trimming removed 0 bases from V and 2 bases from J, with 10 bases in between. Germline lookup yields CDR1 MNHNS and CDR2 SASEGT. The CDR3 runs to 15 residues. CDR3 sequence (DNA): TGTGCCAGCAGTGAAGCCGCGGGCGTAAACTATGGCTACACCTTC. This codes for CASSEAAGVNYGYTF.